The TCR beta chain described here comes from a study of cytomegalovirus exposure and HLA in healthy donors. Study results and caveats: A few CMV-associated chains were confirmed in vitro to be specific for CMV antigens.

CDR1 is MNHEY and CDR2 is SMNVEV in the germline V gene (reference sequence). Germline trimming cut 2 bases from V and 8 bases from J; bases unmatched to any gene: 9. The CDR3 is 15 amino acids. Repertoires were generated with immunoSEQ multiplex PCR, while TCRdb's copy carries only in-frame clones and drops some. Here the sample spans under 250,000 clones, about nine tenths being singletons. In its sample, this clone was seen once. Its matching antigen is unknown. This clonotype was obtained from a woman in her late teens or twenties in good health and CMV-seropositive. Sequenced input: PBMCs. The rearrangement links TRBV27 to TRBJ2-1, with 7 bases aligning to TRBD2. The CDR3 DNA reads TGTGCCAGCAGTTTACTAAGCGGGATAGGCGATGAGCAGTTCTTC. It translates to CASSLLSGIGDEQFF.